This TCR beta chain was captured by sequencing in a study of human T cells and chemical hapten exposure. Study as a whole: Weekly scalp doses of diphenylcyclopropenone were given to patients during the approximately 23-week study. Variability of per-sample TCR yields stemmed mainly from small differences in pooled library volume.

The CDR3 covers 16 residues. V dropped 0 bases and J dropped 2 bases, with 13 bases sitting between them. Germline CDR1 MGHRA, CDR2 YSYEKL. As to time point: patch test 3, about 24 weeks after DPC sensitization. Treatment specified: therapeutic diphenylcyclopropenone sensitization with weekly scalp DPC. Each patch-test visit's blood sample preceded patch application. Individual cDNA molecules received unique molecular identifiers in the library. MiXCR, run by TCRdb on the RACE reads, gives a single entry per CDR3 protein. The profile shows fewer than 200,000 distinct CDR3 sequences, roughly a quarter of them singletons.

The specimen was whole blood, collected in connection with sensitization to the hapten diphenylcyclopropenone (DPC). The V and J genes are TRBV4-1 and TRBJ1-1, with a possible D match to TRBD1 (5 bases). The TCR sequence derives from a woman aged 18-29 years with alopecia areata. Some clones in this sample may be carry-over from other donors' samples. CDR3 sequence reads: CASSQEAQGTNTEAFF. The CDR3 DNA follows: TGCGCCAGCAGCCAAGAAGCTCAGGGAACAAACACTGAAGCTTTCTTT.